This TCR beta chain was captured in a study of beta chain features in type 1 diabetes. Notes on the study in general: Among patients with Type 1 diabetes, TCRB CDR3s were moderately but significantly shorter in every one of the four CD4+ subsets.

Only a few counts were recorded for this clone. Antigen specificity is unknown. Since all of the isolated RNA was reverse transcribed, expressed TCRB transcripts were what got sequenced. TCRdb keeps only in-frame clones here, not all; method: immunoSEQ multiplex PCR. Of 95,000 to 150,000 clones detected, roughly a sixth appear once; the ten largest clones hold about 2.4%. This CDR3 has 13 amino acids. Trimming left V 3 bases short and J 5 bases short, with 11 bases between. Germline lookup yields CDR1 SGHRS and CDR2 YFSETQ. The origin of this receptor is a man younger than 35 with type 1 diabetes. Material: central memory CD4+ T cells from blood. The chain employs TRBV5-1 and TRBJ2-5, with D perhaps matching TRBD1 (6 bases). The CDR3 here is CASSSQGWETQYF. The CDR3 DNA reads TGCGCCAGCAGCTCACAGGGATGGGAGACCCAGTACTTC.